A single sample gave rise to the 21 T cell receptor beta chains below, sequenced in a study of blood T cell repertoires in COVID-19 (dated by TCRdb to about 2020). The protocol used for the library was the immunoSEQ multiplex PCR assay. This is the immuneACCESS table as TCRdb keeps it, with only in-frame sequences that have V and J called. A part of the clones is gone; compared with another copy, unresolved V genes explain less than half, and the rest is unexplained. Recorded for this sample are some 130,000 clones; roughly 90% of them occurred a single time. The ten largest make up more than 3% of the sample. The specimen sequenced was peripheral blood. These TCRs come from a man aged 45-65 years with active COVID-19.

J is TRBJ2-3 and V is TRBV2; 8 positions agree with TRBD2. The ends lost 2 bases at V and 8 bases at J; junction bases unmatched: 18. The CDR3 runs to 18 residues. CDR1 is SNHLY and CDR2 is FYNNEI in the germline V gene. The CDR3 bases are TGTGCCAGCAGTGAATACGGAACGGGGGGAACGGGAGGGAGTACGCAGTATTTT. It specifies CASSEYGTGGTGGSTQYF.

This clone was counted between two and nine times. V and J are TRBV10-1 and TRBJ2-1, with D hard to call. The CDR3 length is 13 residues. Trimming shortened V by 5 bases and J by 4 bases, and 9 bases separated the two germline ends. Germline values: CDR1 WNHNN, CDR2 SYGVQD (reference sequence). CDR3 sequence: CASSPPGYNEQFF. The CDR3 nucleotides are TGCGCCAGCAGTCCACCCGGGTACAATGAGCAGTTCTTC.

The rearrangement uses TRBV3-1 (or the pseudogene TRBV3-2) and TRBJ1-1, with a tentative D call TRBD1 (6 bases). CDR3 size: 16 residues. Germline CDR1 is LGHDT and CDR2 is YNNKEL (reference sequence). Trimming stripped 2 bases from V and 0 bases from J, with 13 bases between. DNA of the CDR3: TGTGCCAGCAGCCAACAAAGGGGACACTTGAACACTGAAGCTTTCTTT. It yields the protein CASSQQRGHLNTEAFF.

This chain uses TRBV6-1 with TRBJ1-6, with D maybe TRBD1 (5 bases). The CDR3 covers 14 residues. Trimming took 1 base from V and 11 from J, leaving 12 bases between them. Germline lookup yields CDR1 MNHNS and CDR2 SASEGT. The CDR3 sequence is CASSEGGPRAPLHF. DNA for the CDR3: TGTGCCAGCAGTGAAGGGGGCCCTAGGGCACCCCTCCACTTT.

The sample holds a few counts of this clone. The chain combines TRBV7-8 with TRBJ1-6; a possible D gene is TRBD1 (5 bases). The V end lost 3 bases, the J end lost 8 bases, and 14 bases lay between the germline ends. The CDR3 is 15 amino acids. CDR1 and CDR2 (germline): SGHVS, FQNEAQ. DNA of the CDR3: TGTGCCAGCAGCTTGCAGGAGGGGACGCATTCACCCCTCCACTTT. Translation: CASSLQEGTHSPLHF. Using reference TRBV7-8 and TRBJ1-6 for the parts outside the CDR3, the full variable domain is GAGVSQSPRYKVAKRGQDVALRCDPISGHVSLFWYQQALGQGPEFLTYFQNEAQLDKSGLPSDRFFAERPEGSVSTLKIQRTQQEDSAVYLCASSLQEGTHSPLHFGNGTRLTVT.

This rearrangement joins TRBV5-1 to TRBJ2-1, with 7 positions matching TRBD2. The germline gives CDR1 SGHRS, CDR2 YFSETQ. The ends lost 4 bases at V and 2 bases at J; junction bases unmatched: 12. The CDR3 contains 17 residues. CDR3 coding DNA: TGCGCCAGCAGCCCGGTCGCGGCGGGAGCGACCTACAATGAGCAGTTCTTC. It translates to CASSPVAAGATYNEQFF.

The rearrangement joins TRBV7-9 to TRBJ1-6; unclear D gene. Trimming left V 1 base short and J 1 base short, with 5 bases between. Germline V lookup: CDR1 SEHNR, CDR2 FQNEAQ (reference sequence). The CDR3 runs to 15 residues. For the CDR3, the DNA is TGTGCCAGCAGCTTAGGAGGTTCCTATAATTCACCCCTCCACTTT. Translation: CASSLGGSYNSPLHF.

The J gene is TRBJ2-3, the V gene TRBV19; 9 bases match TRBD2. The CDR3 runs 14 residues. V shed 4 bases and J 2 bases; nucleotides not matched to a gene: 1. Per the germline V gene, CDR1 is LNHDA and CDR2 is SQIVND (reference sequence). CDR3 in DNA: TGTGCCAGTAGTAGCGGGGGGGCCACAGATACGCAGTATTTT. Translated: CASSSGGATDTQYF.

V gene TRBV19 combines with J gene TRBJ1-1, with TRBD1 identical over 9 bases. This CDR3 contains 15 residues. J gave up 1 base and V 6 bases, and 6 bases lay outside the gene matches. CDR1 is LNHDA and CDR2 is SQIVND in the germline V gene (reference sequence). DNA for the CDR3: TGTGCCAGTAGCCGGGACAGGGTAACGAACACTGAAGCTTTCTTT. It codes for CASSRDRVTNTEAFF.

The chain links TRBV11-3 to TRBJ1-1; D is unclear. Germline CDR1 reads SGHNT; CDR2 reads YENEEA. V was cut by 5 bases and J by 1 base, with 8 bases left in between. The CDR3 is made up of 13 amino acids. The CDR3 DNA is TGTGCCAGCAGCCCCATGCGGAACACTGAAGCTTTCTTT. Its translation is CASSPMRNTEAFF.

The J gene is TRBJ1-1, the V gene TRBV6-5; 7 nucleotides match TRBD1. V was pared by 4 bases and J by 3 bases, with 11 bases of the junction left unmatched. Germline CDR1 MNHEY, CDR2 SVGAGI. CDR3 size: 16 residues. This chain's CDR3 is CASSSPTGVGDTEAFF. In DNA, the CDR3 is TGTGCCAGCAGTTCCCCAACAGGGGTGGGAGACACTGAAGCTTTCTTT.

V gene TRBV5-1 combines with J gene TRBJ1-1, with TRBD1 matching 9 bases. The germline gives CDR1 SGHRS, CDR2 YFSETQ. The CDR3 runs to 14 residues. Trimming took 4 bases from V and 5 from J; bases not matched to a gene: 6. Here the CDR3 DNA reads TGCGCCAGCAGCCCACAGGGGGCCTATACTGAAGCTTTCTTT. Its protein product is CASSPQGAYTEAFF.

The chain joins TRBV6-5 to TRBJ2-3; D gene ambiguous. Germline CDR1 is MNHEY and CDR2 is SVGAGI. V shed 3 bases and J shed 0 bases, with 7 bases lying between them. The CDR3 is made up of 14 amino acids. The CDR3 DNA sequence: TGTGCCAGCAGTTATTCCAGTAGCACAGATACGCAGTATTTT. Encoded protein: CASSYSSSTDTQYF.

The CDR3 DNA reads TGTGCCAGCAGCCGGGACAGATTGGAGACAGATACGCAGTATTTT. This codes for CASSRDRLETDTQYF. The rearrangement links TRBV3-1 (or the pseudogene TRBV3-2) to TRBJ2-3; 7 nucleotides match TRBD1. Unmatched junction bases numbered 7, after V lost 4 bases and J lost 3 bases. The CDR3 is 15 amino acids. The germline CDR1 and CDR2 sequences are LGHDT and YNNKEL (reference sequence).

The chain couples TRBV19 to TRBJ2-5; D not certain. Germline V lookup: CDR1 LNHDA, CDR2 SQIVND (reference sequence). Between the trimmed V and J ends, which lost 2 bases and 1 base, there was a span of 5 bases. CDR3 length equals 13 residues. The CDR3 spells CASSITVQETQYF. The CDR3 nucleotides are TGTGCCAGTAGTATAACAGTCCAAGAGACCCAGTACTTC.

A note on this clone: Other DNA sequences from this sample encode an identical CDR3 as well. The chain uses TRBV10-2 and TRBJ1-5; 8 positions agree with TRBD1. Germline V gene lookup returns CDR1 WSHSY and CDR2 SAAADI. CDR3 length: 13 amino acids. The V and J ends lost 4 bases and 7 bases, in that order; junction bases with no gene match: 3. The CDR3 nucleotides are TGCGCCAGCAGTGTACAGGGGGGACAGCCCCAGCATTTT. Its translation is CASSVQGGQPQHF.

The rearrangement links TRBV5-1 to TRBJ2-2, with 7 bases matching TRBD2. The CDR3 length is 13 residues. The V gene's germline CDR1 is SGHRS and CDR2 YFSETQ. With V trimmed by 4 bases and J by 6 bases, 3 bases remained unmatched. Written as DNA, the CDR3 is TGCGCCAGCAGCCCACTAGCGTCCGGGGAGCTGTTTTTT. This sequence encodes CASSPLASGELFF.

This rearrangement joins TRBV10-3 to TRBJ1-2; a weak D match, TRBD1 (6 bases). The CDR3 is 15 residues long. The ends were cut back, 0 bases at V and 1 base at J, with 9 bases in the middle. Germline CDR1 is ENHRY and CDR2 is SYGVKD. CDR3 nucleotide sequence: TGTGCCATCAGTGAGTCCGGCAGGGGTAACTATGGCTACACCTTC. Its translation is CAISESGRGNYGYTF.

V gene TRBV24-1 combines with J gene TRBJ2-2; TRBD2 aligns across 8 bases. The CDR3 contains 16 residues. Germline CDR1 KGHDR, CDR2 SFDVKD. V shed 3 bases and J 3 bases; nucleotides not matched to a gene: 5. In nucleotides, the CDR3 is TGTGCCACCAGTGATAGTTCGGGGGGGGACACCGGGGAGCTGTTTTTT. This codes for CATSDSSGGDTGELFF.

This clone was counted once. V is TRBV18 and J is TRBJ1-4; maybe TRBD1 (6 bases). The CDR3 consists of 16 residues. Germline V lookup: CDR1 KGHSH, CDR2 LQKENI. V dropped 3 bases and J dropped 2 bases, with 13 bases sitting between them. DNA of the CDR3: TGTGCCAGCTCACCTCAGGGGATGACGACTAATGAAAAACTGTTTTTT. Amino acid sequence: CASSPQGMTTNEKLFF.

The chain links TRBV29-1 to TRBJ2-7; maybe TRBD1 (5 bases). CDR3 length: 11 amino acids. CDR1 SQVTM and CDR2 ANQGSEA come from the germline V gene. V gave up 4 bases and J gave up 3 bases, with 7 bases separating them. For the CDR3, the DNA is TGCAGCGTTGTTAGGGGCTACGAGCAGTACTTC. This gives the protein CSVVRGYEQYF.